Sequencing of this T cell receptor beta chain was carried out in a study of beta chain features in type 1 diabetes. Study-wide context: Over all samples combined, 107,917,701 sorted cells were examined. Study findings and constraints: The VDJ junctions of type 1 diabetes patients carried fewer insertions and more deletions. There was a moderate but significant shortening of TCRB CDR3s in all four CD4+ subsets of Type 1 diabetes patients.

Expressed TCRB transcripts got sequenced, as all isolated RNA was reverse transcribed. For naive, central memory and regulatory T cell samples, reads averaged around 3.5 million. Generated by immunoSEQ multiplex PCR, the TCRdb table keeps only in-frame clones and is missing some. The table lists some 280,000 clones, roughly an eighth of them singletons, with 0.015% to 0.02% in the top ten. With 2 bases removed from V and 4 bases from J, the gap between germline ends came to 12 bases. The CDR3 loop spans 14 amino acids. Looked up from germline, CDR1 is SGHTA and CDR2 is FQGTGA. CD45RO/CCR7/CD25/CD127/CD95/CD27 staining was used to isolate CD4+ naive, central memory, regulatory and stem cell-like memory cells by sorting. Details on this clone: Its antigen is unknown.

The sequence came from a man in his thirties or forties with type 1 diabetes. This chain connects TRBV7-3 to TRBJ2-7; perhaps TRBD1 as D (6 bases). The sequenced sample was naive CD4+ T cells from blood. The CDR3 here is CASSLATGGYEQYF. The CDR3 DNA is TGTGCCAGCAGCTTAGCGACAGGAGGATACGAGCAGTACTTC.